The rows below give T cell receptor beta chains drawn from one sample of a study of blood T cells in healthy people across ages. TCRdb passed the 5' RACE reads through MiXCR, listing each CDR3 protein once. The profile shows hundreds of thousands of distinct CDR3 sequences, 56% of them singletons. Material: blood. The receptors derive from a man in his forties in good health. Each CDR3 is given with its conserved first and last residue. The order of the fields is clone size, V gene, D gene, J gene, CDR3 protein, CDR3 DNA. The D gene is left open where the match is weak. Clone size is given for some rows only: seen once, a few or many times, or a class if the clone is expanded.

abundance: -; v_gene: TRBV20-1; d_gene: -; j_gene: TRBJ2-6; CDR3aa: CSGQVDGANVLTF; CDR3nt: TGCAGTGGCCAGGTCGATGGGGCCAACGTCCTGACTTTC
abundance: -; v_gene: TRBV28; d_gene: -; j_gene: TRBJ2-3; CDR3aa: CASSRDKVVGTDTQYF; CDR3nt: TGTGCCAGCAGTCGGGACAAAGTGGTAGGCACAGATACGCAGTATTTT
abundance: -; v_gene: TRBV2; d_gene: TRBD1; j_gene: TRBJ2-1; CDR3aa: CASSDVRGRGLETQFF; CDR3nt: TGTGCCAGCAGTGATGTCCGCGGCAGGGGGCTGGAGACCCAGTTCTTC
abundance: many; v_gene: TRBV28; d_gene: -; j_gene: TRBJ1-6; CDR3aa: CASSSNTRSSYNSPLHF; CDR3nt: TGTGCCAGCAGTTCCAATACAAGAAGCTCCTATAATTCACCCCTCCACTTT
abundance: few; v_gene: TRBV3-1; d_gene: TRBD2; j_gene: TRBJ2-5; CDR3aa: CASSHGGSKGETQYF; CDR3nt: TGTGCCAGCAGCCATGGCGGGAGCAAAGGAGAGACCCAGTACTTC
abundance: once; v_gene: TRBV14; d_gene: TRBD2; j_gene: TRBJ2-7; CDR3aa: CASSQGLAGGGYEQYF; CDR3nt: TGTGCCAGCAGCCAAGGTCTCGCGGGAGGGGGTTACGAGCAGTACTTC
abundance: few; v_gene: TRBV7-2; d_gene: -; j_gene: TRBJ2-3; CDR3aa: CASSSGPGETDTQYF; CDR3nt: TGTGCCAGCAGCTCCGGGCCCGGCGAGACAGATACGCAGTATTTT
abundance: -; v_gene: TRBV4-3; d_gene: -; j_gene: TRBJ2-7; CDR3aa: CASSHGDRIRHEQYF; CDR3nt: TGCGCCAGCAGCCACGGTGACAGGATTCGGCACGAGCAGTACTTC
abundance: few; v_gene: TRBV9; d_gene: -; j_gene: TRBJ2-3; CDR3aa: CASSVEGDTQYF; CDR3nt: TGTGCCAGCAGCGTAGAGGGGGATACGCAGTATTTT
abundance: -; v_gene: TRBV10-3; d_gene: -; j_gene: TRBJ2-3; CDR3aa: CAISGGGTDTQYF; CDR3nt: TGTGCCATCAGTGGGGGGGGCACAGATACGCAGTATTTT